A single sample is the source of the 29 T cell receptor beta chains below, sequenced in a study of cytomegalovirus exposure and HLA in healthy donors. The PCR contained 60 Vbeta and 13 Jbeta primers. Sequenced by immunoSEQ multiplex PCR; TCRdb stores in-frame clones only, minus some. The table lists approximately 120,000 clones, about two thirds of them singletons, with under 6.5% in the top ten. Source material: PBMCs. The receptors originated from a woman between 70 and 85 years old in good health and CMV-seropositive.

This clone came up a few times. This chain links TRBV4-1 with TRBJ2-7; D is possibly TRBD1 (6 bases). This CDR3 spans 16 amino acids. Trimming took 0 bases from V and 5 from J, leaving 17 bases between them. Per germline, CDR1 MGHRA and CDR2 YSYEKL. The CDR3 DNA reads as TGCGCCAGCAGCCAAGATGCGAGACAGGTATTCGACGAGCAGTACTTC. Translated: CASSQDARQVFDEQYF.

This clone has more than one count but fewer than ten. The chain is built from TRBV6-1 and TRBJ1-5; weak D call: TRBD1 (6 bases). CDR1 is MNHNS and CDR2 is SASEGT in the germline V gene. CDR3 length: 15 residues. V lost 4 bases to trimming and J lost 4 bases, with 14 bases between them. For the CDR3, the DNA is TGTGCCAGCAGTGTCAGGGGTGACTTTAATCAGCCCCAGCATTTT. It encodes CASSVRGDFNQPQHF.

The rearrangement joins TRBV6-1 to TRBJ2-2; D gene uncertain. CDR1 and CDR2 (germline): MNHNS, SASEGT. The ends were cut back, 5 bases at V and 3 bases at J, with 13 bases in the middle. The CDR3 spans 15 residues. The CDR3 region is CASSPGLYDTGELFF. The DNA for the CDR3 is TGTGCCAGCAGTCCCGGTCTTTATGACACCGGGGAGCTGTTTTTT.

The DNA of the CDR3 is TGTGCCAGCAGCCAAGGCCCGGTCAATCCCGTGCCGTCGGGGGTGGGCTCACCCCTCCACTTT. It specifies CASSQGPVNPVPSGVGSPLHF. This chain connects TRBV14 to TRBJ1-6, with D possibly being TRBD1 (5 bases). The CDR3 covers 21 residues. Trimming pared 1 base from V and 10 bases from J, leaving 32 bases between. CDR1 is SGHDN and CDR2 is FVKESK in the germline V gene.

J is TRBJ2-7 and V is TRBV2; D is uncertain. This CDR3 has 15 residues. Germline CDR1 reads SNHLY; CDR2 reads FYNNEI. Trimming took 1 base from V and 4 from J, leaving 14 bases between them. The CDR3 sequence: CASSEGAETLYEQYF. CDR3 coding DNA: TGTGCCAGCAGTGAAGGGGCAGAGACCTTATACGAGCAGTACTTC.

The chain uses TRBV4-1 and TRBJ2-4; no firm D call. This CDR3 has 15 amino acids. The germline V and J ends were trimmed by 3 bases and 11 bases, with 20 bases remaining between them. Germline-derived CDR1 and CDR2 are MGHRA and YSYEKL. CDR3 sequence reads: CASSHLISGANFQYF. DNA of the CDR3: TGCGCCAGCAGCCATCTAATATCCGGAGCGAATTTTCAGTACTTC.

The chain is built from TRBV4-3 and TRBJ2-7; the D is unclear. Germline V gives CDR1 LGHNA, CDR2 YSLEER. The CDR3 extends over 15 amino acids. V was cut by 0 bases and J by 2 bases, with 11 bases left in between. Here the CDR3 reads CASSQDLAVTYEQYF. DNA for the CDR3: TGCGCCAGCAGCCAAGATCTGGCAGTTACCTACGAGCAGTACTTC.

This clone was counted only a few times. The chain is built from TRBV11-3 and TRBJ2-2, with a weak D call TRBD2 (7 bases). Germline assignment: CDR1 SGHNT and CDR2 YENEEA. The CDR3 is 15 amino acids. V lost 8 bases, J lost 3 bases, and 16 bases lay in between. The CDR3 DNA is TGTGCCAGCGGGGGGGGCGGGGGTTACACCGGGGAGCTGTTTTTT. It encodes CASGGGGGYTGELFF.

The CDR3 loop is CASSDSVGPYGYTF. CDR3 bases: TGCGCCAGCAGCGACAGTGTGGGGCCCTATGGCTACACCTTC. The chain is built from TRBV10-2 and TRBJ1-2; D is perhaps TRBD1 (5 bases). Trimming cost V 6 bases and J 4 bases, with 15 bases left between them. CDR1 is WSHSY and CDR2 is SAAADI in the germline V gene. The CDR3 extends over 14 amino acids.

V gene TRBV29-1 combines with J gene TRBJ1-1, with 7 positions matching TRBD1. CDR1 and CDR2 from the germline V gene are SQVTM and ANQGSEA. The CDR3 has 13 amino acids. CDR3 DNA sequence: TGCAGTAGTTTCAGGGGGGCGAACACTGAAGCTTTCTTT. Amino acids: CSSFRGANTEAFF. The complete variable domain, with remaining parts taken from reference TRBV29-1 and TRBJ1-1, reads SAVISQKPSRDICQRGTSLTIQCQVDSQVTMMFWYRQQPGQSLTLIATANQGSEATYESGFVIDKFPISRPNLTFSTLTVSNMSPEDSSIYLCSSFRGANTEAFFGQGTRLTVV.

This chain connects TRBV5-6 to TRBJ2-5; 11 bases match TRBD2. The V gene end was trimmed by 3 bases and the J gene end by 2 bases; junction bases not matched to a gene: 6. CDR1 is SGHDT, CDR2 YYEEEE, per germline. This CDR3 has 16 amino acids. For the CDR3, the DNA is TGTGCCAGCAGCTGGGGTACTAGCGGGGGTCAAGAGACCCAGTACTTC. Translation gives CASSWGTSGGQETQYF.

The genes are TRBV10-3 and TRBJ1-2, with D unresolved. V gave up 0 bases and J gave up 0 bases, with 8 bases separating them. This CDR3 has 15 amino acids. From germline, CDR1 is ENHRY and CDR2 SYGVKD. The CDR3 loop is CAISESYSSNYGYTF. The CDR3 DNA reads as TGTGCCATCAGTGAGTCGTATTCGTCTAACTATGGCTACACCTTC.

The rearrangement links TRBV10-3 to TRBJ1-5; 9 nucleotides line up with TRBD1. In germline, CDR1 is ENHRY, CDR2 SYGVKD. Trimming at V came to 10 bases and at J to 0 bases, leaving 4 bases not matched to a gene. This CDR3 is 14 amino acids long. DNA for the CDR3: TGTGCCACTAAGGGACAGGGTAGCAATCAGCCCCAGCATTTT. The encoded protein is CATKGQGSNQPQHF.

The genes are TRBV7-2 and TRBJ1-5; no firm D call. V lost 5 bases and J lost 5, with 22 bases in between. The CDR3 runs to 17 residues. Germline assignment: CDR1 SGHTA and CDR2 FQGNSA. CDR3 protein: CASSKSGLSAKYQPQHF. DNA of the CDR3: TGTGCCAGCAGCAAATCCGGACTGTCGGCAAAGTATCAGCCCCAGCATTTT.

The V and J genes are TRBV29-1 and TRBJ1-5; D is perhaps TRBD1 (5 bases). Trimming removed 7 bases from V and 0 bases from J, with 16 bases in between. Germline CDR1 and CDR2: SQVTM and ANQGSEA. This CDR3 region has 15 residues. This chain's CDR3 is CSATLGGYSNQPQHF. The CDR3 DNA is TGCAGCGCCACCCTCGGGGGTTATAGCAATCAGCCCCAGCATTTT.

The chain links TRBV4-2 to TRBJ2-1; a weak D match, TRBD2 (5 bases). Looked up from germline, CDR1 is LGHNA and CDR2 is YNFKEQ. This CDR3 spans 14 amino acids. Between the trimmed V and J ends, which lost 3 bases and 9 bases, there was a span of 15 bases. CDR3 amino acids: CASSQTSRASEQFF. The CDR3, as DNA: TGTGCCAGCAGCCAGACCTCGCGGGCGAGTGAGCAGTTCTTC.

The chain carries TRBV7-6 and TRBJ2-7; the D is unclear. Trimming cost V 3 bases and J 6 bases, with 9 bases left between them. This CDR3 is built from 12 residues. Germline V gives CDR1 SGHVS, CDR2 FNYEAQ. The CDR3 nucleotides are TGTGCCAGCAGCTTCCCGGGTGGCGAGCAGTACTTC. This gives the protein CASSFPGGEQYF.

Here the CDR3 reads CASSRAGGPYNEQFF. The CDR3 coding sequence is TGTGCCAGCTCCCGAGCTGGGGGCCCTTACAATGAGCAGTTCTTC. V gene TRBV18 combines with J gene TRBJ2-1, with D perhaps TRBD1 (6 bases). The CDR3 contains 15 residues. V lost 6 bases, J lost 4 bases, and 16 bases lay in between. Germline CDR1 KGHSH, CDR2 LQKENI. Filled out from reference TRBV18 and TRBJ2-1, the complete variable domain reads NAGVMQNPRHLVRRRGQEARLRCSPMKGHSHVYWYRQLPEEGLKFMVYLQKENIIDESGMPKERFSAEFPKEGPSILRIQQVVRGDSAAYFCASSRAGGPYNEQFFGPGTRLTVL.

The V gene is TRBV6-5, the J gene TRBJ2-5, with TRBD1 identical over 10 bases. The CDR3 runs to 15 residues. The V gene's germline CDR1 is MNHEY and CDR2 SVGAGI. Unmatched junction bases numbered 9, after V lost 6 bases and J lost 5 bases. Written as DNA, the CDR3 is TGTGCCAGCAGGGGAACGACAGGGGGCGAGGAGACCCAGTACTTC. Its protein product is CASRGTTGGEETQYF.

The chain joins TRBV2 to TRBJ1-4; 9 nucleotides agree with TRBD1. The CDR3 has 15 amino acids. Germline V gives CDR1 SNHLY, CDR2 FYNNEI. V shed 6 bases, J shed 6 bases, and the junction held 8 bases outside the gene matches. The CDR3 region is CASRDRGNGDEKLFF. CDR3 bases: TGTGCCAGCAGAGACAGGGGGAATGGGGATGAAAAACTGTTTTTT.

The rearrangement links TRBV18 to TRBJ1-1; D not resolved. The length of the CDR3 is 15 residues. Trimming shortened V by 9 bases and J by 3 bases, and 20 bases separated the two germline ends. Germline lookup yields CDR1 KGHSH and CDR2 LQKENI. CDR3 DNA: TGTGCCAGTCGGGTGCGCGAAGGGAGGGACACTGAAGCTTTCTTT. This gives the protein CASRVREGRDTEAFF.

This clone was seen more than once but under ten times. This chain links TRBV30 with TRBJ1-1; maybe TRBD1 (6 bases). Germline-derived CDR1 and CDR2 are GTSNPN and SVGIG (reference sequence). The CDR3 sequence is 12 residues long. V dropped 3 bases and J dropped 3 bases, with 8 bases sitting between them. The CDR3, as DNA: TGTGCCTGGAGGGCAGGGGACACTGAAGCTTTCTTT. Translated, it gives CAWRAGDTEAFF.

Only one count was recorded for this clone. This chain connects TRBV4-2 to TRBJ2-5, with TRBD2 matching over 8 bases. V shed 0 bases, J shed 5 bases, and the junction held 8 bases outside the gene matches. The CDR3 runs to 16 residues. The V gene's germline CDR1 is LGHNA and CDR2 YNFKEQ. The DNA for the CDR3 is TGTGCCAGCAGCCAAGAGGCGCGGGGGGCCCTGGAGACCCAGTACTTC. Amino acids: CASSQEARGALETQYF.

A few counts support this clone. This rearrangement joins TRBV15 to TRBJ1-2; 9 bases line up with TRBD1. In germline, CDR1 is LNHNV, CDR2 YYDKDF (reference sequence). Losses at the gene ends were 0 bases for V and 4 bases for J; bases not matched to a gene: 9. The CDR3 is made up of 17 amino acids. The CDR3 DNA is TGTGCCACCAGCAGAGATCAGGGACAGGGATTGACCTATGGCTACACCTTC. Translation: CATSRDQGQGLTYGYTF.

In regard to this clone: The junction and the germline gene differ at one end; a read error may be behind it. This chain joins TRBV5-1 and TRBJ1-1; TRBD1 matches at 11 bases. The length of the CDR3 is 17 residues. Looked up from germline, CDR1 is SGHRS and CDR2 is YFSETQ. This chain's CDR3 is CASSLAMGQGGNAEAFF. CDR3 nucleotides: TGCGCCAGCAGCTTGGCCATGGGACAGGGGGGGAACGCTGAAGCTTTCTTT.

This clone was detected once. V usage is TRBV12-5 and J usage is TRBJ1-1, with 9 bases matching TRBD1. The CDR3 spans 14 residues. Losses at the gene ends were 4 bases for V and 4 bases for J; bases not matched to a gene: 4. Germline CDR1 LGHNT, CDR2 FRNRAP. The CDR3 nucleotides read TGTGCTAGTGGTTCTACAGGGGGCGGCACTGAAGCTTTCTTT. Its protein product is CASGSTGGGTEAFF.

This clone has only one observation. The chain recombines TRBV7-8 with TRBJ1-5, with a tentative D call TRBD1 (5 bases). The germline V gene encodes CDR1 SGHVS and CDR2 FQNEAQ. Trimming pared 5 bases from V and 6 bases from J, leaving 11 bases between. This CDR3 is built from 13 residues. The CDR3, as DNA: TGTGCCAGCAGCGGGGCTACCTCTCAGCCCCAGCATTTT. This sequence encodes CASSGATSQPQHF.

In its sample, this clone was seen once. The genes are TRBV5-6 and TRBJ1-6; 10 bases align to TRBD1. V trimming: 6 bases; J trimming: 11 bases; junction bases outside the gene matches: 17. CDR1 and CDR2 from the germline V gene are SGHDT and YYEEEE. This CDR3 has 17 amino acids. CDR3 coding DNA: TGTGCCAGCACCCAGGGGGGCCCGTGGACAGGGGGTACACCCCTCCACTTT. As protein: CASTQGGPWTGGTPLHF.

This clone was seen just once. This chain links TRBV14 with TRBJ1-1, with TRBD1 as a possible D gene (5 bases). Deletions cut 0 bases from V and 4 bases from J, with 15 bases between. Germline CDR1 SGHDN, CDR2 FVKESK. The CDR3 spans 16 residues. CDR3 bases: TGTGCCAGCAGCCAAGAACGCCGGCAGGGATCCACTGAAGCTTTCTTT. Translated, it gives CASSQERRQGSTEAFF. Supplemented by reference TRBV14 and TRBJ1-1, the full variable domain reads EAGVTQFPSHSVIEKGQTVTLRCDPISGHDNLYWYRRVMGKEIKFLLHFVKESKQDESGMPNNRFLAERTGGTYSTLKVQPAELEDSGVYFCASSQERRQGSTEAFFGQGTRLTVV.